The source of this T cell receptor beta chain is a study of control samples from healthy donors and cancer patients. Some clones are missing from TCRdb's copy, which holds only in-frame ones; the method was immunoSEQ multiplex PCR. The table records 130,000 or so clones, about nine tenths of them present only once. V lost 5 bases and J lost 7, with 21 bases in between. CDR1 is SEHNR and CDR2 is FQNEAQ in the germline V gene (reference sequence). The CDR3 is 16 amino acids. The specimen was blood. The V and J genes are TRBV7-9 and TRBJ2-1, with a weak D call TRBD2 (5 bases). This clonotype was sampled from a man between 40 and 49 years old in good health. CDR3 DNA: TGTGCCAGCAGCCCCCTAGCCAGTCCGCTTAAAAATGAGCAGTTCTTC. It specifies CASSPLASPLKNEQFF.